This TCR beta chain was identified in a study of vaccination and CD4 T cells after COVID-19. Sequencing of DNA taken from cultured CD4+ T cells relied on the Oncomine TCR Beta short-read assay. TCRdb re-analysed the PCR reads in MiXCR, keeping a single row per CDR3 protein. The sample has around 10,000 distinct CDR3 sequences, around 41% seen once. Treatment noted: roughly 11-day PBMC culture with coronavirus spike peptide pools or control peptides (ViraFEST assay). Regarding this clonotype: Its antigen is not known.

Germline CDR1 is SEHNR and CDR2 is FQNEAQ (reference sequence). The CDR3 contains 15 residues. V lost 8 bases, J lost 7 bases, and 10 bases stayed unmatched. The TCR sequence derives from a human donor who had recovered from COVID-19. The chain recombines TRBV7-9 with TRBJ1-4; the match to TRBD1 covers 10 bases. The sequenced sample was CD4+ T cells from blood, cultured in vitro. The CDR3 DNA sequence: TGTGCCAGCGGCACCGCGGACAGGGGGAGTGAAAAACTGTTTTTT. Translated: CASGTADRGSEKLFF.